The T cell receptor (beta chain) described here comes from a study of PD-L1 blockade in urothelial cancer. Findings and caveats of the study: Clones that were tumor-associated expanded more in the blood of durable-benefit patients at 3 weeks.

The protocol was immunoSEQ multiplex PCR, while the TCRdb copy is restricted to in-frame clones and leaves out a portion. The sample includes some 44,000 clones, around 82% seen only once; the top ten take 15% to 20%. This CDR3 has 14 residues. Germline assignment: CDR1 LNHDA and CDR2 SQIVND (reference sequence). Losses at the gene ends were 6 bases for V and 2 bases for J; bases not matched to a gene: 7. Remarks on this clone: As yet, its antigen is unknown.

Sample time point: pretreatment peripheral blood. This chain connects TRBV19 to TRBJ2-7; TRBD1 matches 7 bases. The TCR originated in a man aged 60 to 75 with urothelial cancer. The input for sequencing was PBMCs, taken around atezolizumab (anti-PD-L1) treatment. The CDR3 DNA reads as TGTGCCAGTAGCCGGGACAGTCCACCCTACGAGCAGTACTTC. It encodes CASSRDSPPYEQYF.